This T cell receptor (beta chain) came from a study of blood T cell repertoires in COVID-19. The CDR3 consists of 16 residues. Germline V gene data show CDR1 as LGHNA and CDR2 as YNFKEQ. Trimming took 0 bases from V and 5 from J; bases not matched to a gene: 4. Using immunoSEQ multiplex PCR, the repertoire was profiled, and TCRdb retains in-frame clones only, with some absent. The table shows some 150,000 clones, with about 89% occurring only once. V is TRBV4-2 and J is TRBJ2-5; TRBD2 matches 12 bases. This receptor was obtained from a man aged 65 to 79 with acute or convalescent COVID-19. Sequenced: peripheral blood. CDR3 sequence: CASSQDLAGGLETQYF. The CDR3 DNA reads as TGTGCCAGCAGCCAAGATCTAGCGGGGGGGCTGGAGACCCAGTACTTC.